This T cell receptor (beta chain) was recovered during a study of cytomegalovirus exposure and HLA in healthy donors. The germline V gene encodes CDR1 SGHAT and CDR2 FQNNGV. V lost 1 base and J lost 3, with 13 bases in between. This CDR3 is built from 15 residues. PCR involved 60 Vbeta and 13 Jbeta primers. The data were produced by immunoSEQ multiplex PCR, yet TCRdb's version contains in-frame clones alone and is incomplete. Of 140,000 to 150,000 clones listed, over 75% were seen once; the top ten hold roughly 2.9%. Sequenced sample: PBMCs. The receptor comes from a woman under 40 in good health and CMV-seronegative. The chain uses TRBV11-2 and TRBJ2-7; weak D call: TRBD2 (5 bases). The CDR3 is CASSLGTGFNYEQYF. DNA of the CDR3: TGTGCCAGCAGCTTAGGCACGGGATTCAACTACGAGCAGTACTTC.